One and the same sample provided the 24 T cell receptor beta chains below, sequenced in a study of T cell responses to AZD1222 COVID-19 vaccine. The data were produced by immunoSEQ multiplex PCR, yet TCRdb's version contains in-frame clones alone and is incomplete. The sample contains 80,000 to 100,000 clones, approximately 83% of which appear only once. Sequencing was performed on peripheral blood, taken 28 days after the second AZD1222 dose. The receptors here all came from an adult who received the AZD1222 COVID-19 vaccine.

This clone has only one observation. J is TRBJ1-1 and V is TRBV7-2, with D tentatively TRBD1 (6 bases). Deletions cut 6 bases from V and 4 bases from J, with 15 bases between. The CDR3 is made up of 14 amino acids. Germline values: CDR1 SGHTA, CDR2 FQGNSA. CDR3 sequence (DNA): TGTGCCAGCAGTTCACAACAGGGCTCCACTGAAGCTTTCTTT. This sequence encodes CASSSQQGSTEAFF. The full variable domain, its missing parts supplied by reference TRBV7-2 and TRBJ1-1, is GAGVSQSPSNKVTEKGKDVELRCDPISGHTALYWYRQSLGQGLEFLIYFQGNSAPDKSGLPSDRFSAERTGGSVSTLTIQRTQQEDSAVYLCASSSQQGSTEAFFGQGTRLTVV.

The V and J genes are TRBV18 and TRBJ2-1; D might be TRBD2 (6 bases). Trimming removed 6 bases from V and 5 bases from J, with 11 bases in between. Looked up from germline, CDR1 is KGHSH and CDR2 is LQKENI. The CDR3 sequence is 13 residues long. CDR3 in amino acids: CASSLRLDNEQFF. In DNA, the CDR3 is TGTGCCAGCTCCCTCCGACTAGACAATGAGCAGTTCTTC.

A few counts support this clone. V usage is TRBV5-8 and J usage is TRBJ1-2; D not certain. Germline V gene data show CDR1 as SGHTS and CDR2 as YDEGEE. The CDR3 contains 14 residues. The V gene lost 0 bases and the J gene lost 5 bases, with 11 bases spanning the gap. CDR3: CASSLGFVGYGYTF. As DNA, the CDR3 is TGTGCCAGCAGCTTGGGTTTTGTGGGGTATGGCTACACCTTC.

The V and J genes are TRBV9 and TRBJ2-1; TRBD1 or TRBD2 may be the D gene (5 bases each). CDR1 is SGDLS, CDR2 YYNGEE, per germline. Trimming cost V 0 bases and J 8 bases, with 15 bases left between them. The CDR3 length is 15 residues. Here the CDR3 DNA reads TGTGCCAGCAGCGTAGACGGGGCCCCCCGGTATGAGCAGTTCTTC. Encoded protein: CASSVDGAPRYEQFF.

The chain employs TRBV4-2 and TRBJ1-1; no reliable D call. Germline CDR1 LGHNA, CDR2 YNFKEQ. CDR3 length: 15 amino acids. V was trimmed by 0 bases and J by 4 bases, leaving 12 bases between them. The CDR3, as DNA: TGTGCCAGCAGCCAAGATGCGTTGGCGGGCACTGAAGCTTTCTTT. It encodes CASSQDALAGTEAFF.

The V call is TRBV2, the J call TRBJ1-3; 8 bases fit TRBD1. V lost 6 bases, J lost 4 bases, and 8 bases stayed unmatched. The germline V gene has CDR1 SNHLY and CDR2 FYNNEI. The CDR3 is made up of 15 amino acids. CDR3 in DNA: TGTGCCAGCAGATCAGACAGGGGATCCGGAAACACCATATATTTT. Its protein product is CASRSDRGSGNTIYF.

The chain uses TRBV19 and TRBJ2-1, with D possibly called TRBD1 or TRBD2 (5 bases each). V lost 6 bases, J lost 7 bases, and 16 bases lay in between. The CDR3 covers 14 residues. Looked up from germline, CDR1 is LNHDA and CDR2 is SQIVND (reference sequence). CDR3 DNA: TGTGCCAGTAGGGGGGAATCCAGGGTAAATGAGCAGTTCTTC. Protein sequence: CASRGESRVNEQFF.

V usage is TRBV9 and J usage is TRBJ2-7, with 9 bases fitting TRBD1. V trimming: 0 bases; J trimming: 7 bases; junction bases outside the gene matches: 8. CDR3 length: 15 residues. Germline V gives CDR1 SGDLS, CDR2 YYNGEE. The CDR3 sequence is CASSVAGTGIPEQYF. The CDR3 DNA follows: TGTGCCAGCAGCGTAGCTGGGACAGGGATTCCGGAGCAGTACTTC.

The CDR3 here is CASRAAGVVNEKLFF. CDR3 nucleotides: TGTGCCAGCAGGGCGGCAGGGGTCGTGAATGAAAAACTGTTTTTT. The chain links TRBV2 to TRBJ1-4, with D maybe TRBD1 (6 bases). V gave up 6 bases and J gave up 5 bases, with 16 bases separating them. The CDR3 loop spans 15 amino acids. Germline V CDR1 and CDR2: SNHLY, FYNNEI. The whole variable domain, remainder taken from reference TRBV2 and TRBJ1-4, is EPEVTQTPSHQVTQMGQEVILRCVPISNHLYFYWYRQILGQKVEFLVSFYNNEISEKSEIFDDQFSVERPDGSNFTLKIRSTKLEDSAMYFCASRAAGVVNEKLFFGSGTQLSVL.

The chain carries TRBV6-5 and TRBJ2-2; D is perhaps TRBD1 (6 bases). With 6 bases removed from V and 3 bases from J, the gap between germline ends came to 11 bases. This CDR3 region has 14 residues. Germline CDR1 is MNHEY and CDR2 is SVGAGI. The CDR3 DNA sequence: TGTGCCAGCAGCACCACAGGGTACACCGGGGAGCTGTTTTTT. It specifies CASSTTGYTGELFF.

The chain uses TRBV19 and TRBJ1-6; the match to TRBD1 covers 8 bases. Trimming took 3 bases from V and 8 from J; bases not matched to a gene: 9. Germline loops: CDR1 LNHDA, CDR2 SQIVND (reference sequence). The CDR3 is made up of 16 amino acids. CDR3 loop: CASSIGTGGLDSPLHF. In nucleotides, the CDR3 is TGTGCCAGTAGTATTGGGACAGGTGGACTCGATTCACCCCTCCACTTT.

The chain is built from TRBV11-3 and TRBJ1-1; 8 bases fit TRBD1. The CDR3 length is 13 residues. Germline CDR1 reads SGHNT; CDR2 reads YENEEA. V shed 3 bases, J shed 5 bases, and the junction held 2 bases outside the gene matches. The CDR3 sequence: CASSFTGGTEAFF. The CDR3 region has the DNA TGTGCCAGCAGCTTCACAGGGGGTACTGAAGCTTTCTTT.

The CDR3, as DNA: TGTGCCAGCAGTTCCCTCGGACTAGCGGGGTTTAATGAGCAGTTCTTC. Residues: CASSSLGLAGFNEQFF. The chain couples TRBV7-6 to TRBJ2-1; 12 bases are shared with TRBD2. J gave up 7 bases and V 6 bases, and 10 bases lay outside the gene matches. The CDR3 is 16 amino acids. Germline V gene sequence: CDR1 SGHVS, CDR2 FNYEAQ.

The chain links TRBV30 to TRBJ1-3; D remains ambiguous. With 2 bases removed from V and 4 bases from J, the gap between germline ends came to 15 bases. Per germline, CDR1 GTSNPN and CDR2 SVGIG (reference sequence). The CDR3 loop spans 15 amino acids. The CDR3 loop is CAWSFQATGGNTIYF. DNA for the CDR3: TGTGCCTGGAGTTTTCAAGCTACGGGGGGAAACACCATATATTTT. Complete variable domain (other parts from reference TRBV30 and TRBJ1-3): SQTIHQWPATLVQPVGSPLSLECTVEGTSNPNLYWYRQAAGRGLQLLFYSVGIGQISSEVPQNLSASRPQDRQFILSSKKLLLSDSGFYLCAWSFQATGGNTIYFGEGSWLTVV.

This clone was recorded a few times. V gene TRBV28 combines with J gene TRBJ2-5; either TRBD1 or TRBD2 may supply D (6 bases each). V was shortened by 1 base and J by 4 bases, with 10 bases between the two germline ends. Germline V gene data show CDR1 as MDHEN and CDR2 as SYDVKM. The CDR3 loop spans 14 amino acids. The CDR3 DNA sequence: TGTGCCAGCAGTTTATCGGGGGCCGGAGAGACCCAGTACTTC. Its protein product is CASSLSGAGETQYF.

The gene calls are TRBV12-3 or TRBV12-4 and TRBJ2-2; D unresolved. V dropped 2 bases and J dropped 13 bases, with 14 bases sitting between them. CDR3 length equals 13 residues. CDR3 amino acids: CASSLRGTSRLFF. Here the CDR3 DNA reads TGTGCCAGCAGTTTACGCGGAACCTCAAGGCTGTTTTTT.

The V and J genes are TRBV5-1 and TRBJ2-3, with D possibly being TRBD2 (6 bases). Germline-derived CDR1 and CDR2 are SGHRS and YFSETQ. The CDR3 runs 13 residues. V dropped 7 bases and J dropped 2 bases, with 11 bases sitting between them. The CDR3 loop is CASRWGVTDTQYF. CDR3 nucleotides: TGCGCCAGCCGCTGGGGGGTCACAGATACGCAGTATTTT.

J is TRBJ2-3 and V is TRBV25-1; tentatively, D is TRBD1 or TRBD2 (5 bases each). V lost 3 bases and J lost 2, with 18 bases in between. This CDR3 is 17 amino acids long. Germline V gene data show CDR1 as MGHDK and CDR2 as SYGVNS. The CDR3 loop is CASSDEKGPRSTDTQYF. For the CDR3, the DNA is TGTGCCAGCAGTGACGAGAAGGGACCGCGATCCACAGATACGCAGTATTTT.

Here the CDR3 reads CASSPTISGVETQYF. The CDR3, as DNA: TGTGCCAGCAGCCCCACGATTTCGGGGGTAGAGACCCAGTACTTC. This sequence joins TRBV7-9 and TRBJ2-5; a weak D match, TRBD2 (6 bases). Germline V lookup: CDR1 SEHNR, CDR2 FQNEAQ (reference sequence). Trimming took 5 bases from V and 4 from J, leaving 17 bases between them. This CDR3 has 15 amino acids. Filled out from reference TRBV7-9 and TRBJ2-5, the complete variable domain reads DTGVSQNPRHKITKRGQNVTFRCDPISEHNRLYWYRQTLGQGPEFLTYFQNEAQLEKSRLLSDRFSAERPKGSFSTLEIQRTEQGDSAMYLCASSPTISGVETQYFGPGTRLLVL.

V usage is TRBV28 and J usage is TRBJ2-7, with D unclear. From germline, CDR1 is MDHEN and CDR2 SYDVKM. There are 12 residues in the CDR3. V gave up 4 bases and J gave up 7 bases, with 11 bases separating them. CDR3 in DNA: TGTGCCAGCAGTTCCGAACGGAGAGAGCAGTACTTC. Amino acids: CASSSERREQYF.

This chain connects TRBV28 to TRBJ1-1, with D possibly TRBD1 on 6 matching bases. Germline CDR1 reads MDHEN; CDR2 reads SYDVKM. The CDR3 spans 13 residues. Deletions cut 2 bases from V and 9 bases from J, with 13 bases between. CDR3 bases: TGTGCCAGCAGTTTACTTGGGGGGCCTCAAGCTTTCTTT. Its translation is CASSLLGGPQAFF.

This sequence joins TRBV10-3 and TRBJ2-2, with a possible D match to TRBD2 (5 bases). V lost 1 base and J 3 bases, leaving 9 bases between the germline ends. The CDR3 loop spans 15 amino acids. Germline CDR1 and CDR2: ENHRY and SYGVKD. CDR3 sequence: CAISEWRADTGELFF. The DNA of the CDR3 is TGTGCCATCAGTGAGTGGCGGGCCGACACCGGGGAGCTGTTTTTT.

The chain recombines TRBV28 with TRBJ1-2, with 7 bases identical to TRBD1. Germline V gene data show CDR1 as MDHEN and CDR2 as SYDVKM. V lost 5 bases, J lost 5 bases, and 5 bases stayed unmatched. The CDR3 totals 13 residues. CDR3 in amino acids: CASSEDRQYGYTF. DNA of the CDR3: TGTGCCAGCAGTGAGGACAGGCAGTATGGCTACACCTTC.

In this sample, this clone turned up once. The chain links TRBV28 to TRBJ1-4; D gene unclear. Trimming left V 6 bases short and J 5 bases short, with 7 bases between. This CDR3 is 12 amino acids long. Germline CDR1 and CDR2: MDHEN and SYDVKM. CDR3 protein: CASRGANEKLFF. The CDR3 DNA sequence: TGTGCCAGCAGGGGTGCAAATGAAAAACTGTTTTTT.